Reported below is one TCR beta chain. This record comes from a study of blood T cell repertoires in COVID-19. The wider study: Samples taken during acute and convalescent COVID-19 were collected in the United States, Italy and Spain. The analysed material was cDNA or gDNA that came from T cells, B-cell-depleted T cells, or PBMCs.

Germline trimming cut 4 bases from V and 7 bases from J; bases unmatched to any gene: 12. This CDR3 is built from 15 residues. Germline lookup yields CDR1 SGHDN and CDR2 FVKESK. Libraries were prepared by immunoSEQ multiplex PCR; TCRdb keeps only in-frame clonotypes and omits some of them. The sample contains about 55,000 clones, about 88% of which appear only once. The sample comprised peripheral blood. The genes are TRBV14 and TRBJ2-5; 7 bases match TRBD2. This receptor was taken from a human donor with active COVID-19. The donor label of this sample is uncertain. DNA for the CDR3: TGTGCCAGCAGCCGCCTTGGAAGTACGGGGGGGACCCAGTACTTC. This encodes CASSRLGSTGGTQYF.